The entry below describes one T cell receptor beta chain. Its antigen is currently not known. No qualities accompany the bases; no much larger clone lies one base away. Set within a cohort of healthcare workers in London, UK, this nested case-control study involved weekly PCR testing of nasopharyngeal swabs along with blood sampling. Between 23 and 31 March 2020, the week of the UK lockdown, healthcare workers were enrolled and then followed up weekly for as long as 16 weeks. This specimen comes from a study of early T cells in non-severe SARS-CoV-2 infection (dated by TCRdb to the early 2020s). For the study in its entirety: Because TCR sequencing was done on bulk RNA from unsorted whole blood, the alpha and beta chains could not be paired.

Overall results and qualifications from the work: Matching against VDJdb was skewed toward anti-spike CD8 responses, likely underestimated virus-specific expansions, and missed private and CD4 specificities.

The protocol used for the library was 5' RACE. These reads were obtained on a NextSeq 500. Unique molecular identifiers were attached to individual cDNA molecules in the TCR library protocol so that sequencing error and PCR bias could be corrected. Both TCR alpha and beta chains were sequenced, and tight co-correlation was observed between alpha and beta sequence abundances in each sample. Regarding the original processing steps: Decombinator V4 was used to annotate the V gene, J gene and CDR3 of the TCR sequences. TCRs were defined as expanded if a significant change between any two time points was detected under a Poisson model with p below 0.0001. TCR abundances were normalised to the total number of TCRs sequenced per sample and expressed as counts per million. MAIT TCRs were defined by TRAV1-2 paired with TRAJ12, TRAJ20 or TRAJ33, and iNKT TCRs by TRAV10 paired with TRAJ18. A search of VDJdb, accessed on 1 November 2021, was run for TCRs annotated to CMV, EBV and SARS-CoV-2, with TCRs annotated for multiple antigens excluded. The raw public data were reprocessed by TCRdb itself: fastp quality trimming at Q25, MiXCR clonotype calling, in-frame beta chains only. A single entry per CDR3 protein holds the most common genes and DNA from its merged rows. TCRdb's processing, not the authors', yielded these V and J calls. Within this sample are about 60,000 distinct CDR3 sequences, with about an eighth of them counted one time only. The ten largest clones capture around 4.2% of the sample.

The V end loses 0 bases and the J end loses 4 bases, and a stretch of 8 bases separates them. From the germline V gene, CDR1 is SGHRS and CDR2 is YFSETQ. Its CDR3 holds 14 amino acids, cysteine through phenylalanine. The kept DNA is CDR3 alone, 42 bases in frame from the first base. The sequenced sample was whole blood. This receptor was taken from an adult who was a healthcare worker with PCR-confirmed SARS-CoV-2 infection or an uninfected control (not recorded which). In this chain, TRBV5-1 is recombined with TRBJ2-1, with the D gene too uncertain to name. The CDR3 is CASSLAPGYNEQFF. The DNA reads TGCGCCAGCAGCTTGGCTCCCGGATACAATGAGCAGTTCTTC. With the portions outside the CDR3 filled from the reference TRBV5-1 and TRBJ2-1 genes, the complete variable region becomes KAGVTQTPRYLIKTRGQQVTLSCSPISGHRSVSWYQQTPGQGLQFLFEYFSETQRNKGNFPGRFSGRQFSNSRSEMNVSTLELGDSALYLCASSLAPGYNEQFFGPGTRLTVL.